The TCR beta chain described here comes from a study of cytotoxic CD8 clonotypes in ibrutinib-treated CLL. Germline CDR1 is WSHSY and CDR2 is SAAADI. This CDR3 has 15 amino acids. After removal of 9 bases from V and 4 bases from J, the junction contained 13 bases not matched to a gene. Clones were read by immunoSEQ multiplex PCR, and TCRdb kept only the in-frame ones, dropping some. This table has about 330,000 clones, 67% appearing once. This TCR derives from a human donor with chronic lymphocytic leukemia. The sequencing used PBMCs, collected after 36 months of ibrutinib treatment. The chain uses TRBV10-2 and TRBJ2-7; 9 nucleotides match TRBD2. The CDR3 sequence: CASIKGASGDYEQYF. The CDR3 DNA is TGCGCCAGTATTAAAGGGGCTAGCGGGGATTACGAGCAGTACTTC.